The clone carrying this T cell receptor (beta chain) was seen ten or more times. The data were obtained in a study of molecular identifiers for immune sequencing clone quantification. TCRdb recomputed calls from the PCR reads with MiXCR, one row per CDR3 protein. Found here are 250,000 to 400,000 distinct CDR3 sequences, about a fifth of them singletons; the top ten hold approximately 0.85%. This sequence originates from a human donor in good health. Some libraries in this study had Jurkat cell RNA spiked in. The sequenced sample was naive CD8+ T cells from blood, with Jurkat cell RNA spiked in. Subset: FACS-sorted CD8+CD4-CCR7+CD45RA+ naive T cells.

CDR3 nucleotide sequence: TGTGCCAGCAGCCCACAGACTAGCGGGGGGGCCGTTGAGAACACCGGGGAGCTGTTTTTT. It codes for CASSPQTSGGAVENTGELFF. The rearrangement joins TRBV9 to TRBJ2-2, with TRBD2 identical over 14 bases. This CDR3 region has 20 residues. Germline assignment: CDR1 SGDLS and CDR2 YYNGEE. Unmatched junction bases numbered 12, after V lost 4 bases and J lost 1 base.